This TCR beta chain was observed in a study of CD8 T cells in ankylosing spondylitis. General study findings and limits: Significant enrichment of disease-linked clones was reported in matched ankylosing spondylitis synovial fluid. A TCR beta motif made of about eight highly homologous variants seemed typical of ankylosing spondylitis blood.

Using quantitative 5'-RACE with molecular barcodes, the authors made TCR beta libraries. TCRdb re-derived calls from the 5' RACE reads in MiXCR, one entry per CDR3 protein. The sample holds approximately 520,000 distinct CDR3 sequences, about 5% seen once. This clonotype was recorded many times. The antigen is not known. Germline V gives CDR1 ENHRY, CDR2 SYGVKD. This CDR3 is 14 amino acids long. With 5 bases clipped from V and 3 bases from J, the junction kept 4 bases outside the gene matches. Sequenced input: blood, either unsorted or a sorted T cell fraction (not recorded which). This chain uses TRBV10-3 with TRBJ2-3; the match to TRBD2 covers 8 bases. This clonotype originated in a male donor with ankylosing spondylitis. The DNA for the CDR3 is TGTGCCATCAGTAGACTAGCGCGGACAGATACGCAGTATTTT. Its translation is CAISRLARTDTQYF.